This T cell receptor (beta chain) was observed in a study of read filtering for tumor transcriptome and immune sequencing (TCRdb year 2020). Regarding the research as a whole: Of the patients in the cohort, some 17 were male and around 14 were female, and their mean age was approximately 70 years, with a range of 47 to 80. By revised international staging, under 10 patients were R-ISS I, 15 to 20 were R-ISS II and about seven were R-ISS III. After DNase treatment, whole-transcriptome libraries were prepared using the TruSeq RNA Access Library Prep Kit. Per sample, about 4 to 11 million TCR-region mapped reads were obtained with IR-seq, compared with only roughly 80 to 1273 with RNA-seq. TCR repertoires obtained by targeted immune repertoire sequencing and by bulk whole-transcriptome sequencing performed on the same bone marrow samples were compared. One main goal was a read-filtering strategy for immune repertoire data, in particular deciding whether clonotypes backed by only one read should be removed. What the study reported, not specific to this receptor: Rather than purified T cells, the sorted CD138-negative fraction was a mixed bone marrow immune population. In IR-seq, single-read clonotypes were approximately 81% of clonotypes but around 3.6% of total reads; in RNA-seq they were 74.6% of clonotypes and about 41% of reads. IR-seq captured clonotypes at much higher depth and more reliably than RNA-seq, and smaller IR-seq throughput sufficed to identify most shared clonotypes. The correlation between IR-seq and RNA-seq shared clonotype proportions was increased by removal of single-read clonotypes.

TCR libraries were built from approximately 0.4 ug RNA with the Immunoverse kit, using molecular barcoded adaptors covering alpha/delta and beta/gamma chains. TCR library preparation used the same RNA that was used for transcriptome sequencing. An Illumina HiSeq 4000 with 2 x 150 cycles was used to sequence the TCR libraries. For the original study's pipeline: With MiXCR, TCR reads were aligned to human V, D, J and C references and assembled into CDR3 clonotypes, with quality filtering and error correction included. The tcR package in R was used to analyze clonotype counts and gene usage diversity. For inspection of raw mapping reads, RNA-seq reads were mapped by STAR aligner version 2.5.3a onto GRCh37 of the human genome. To test the effect of sequencing depth on detected clonotypes, IR-seq fastq files were randomly downsampled using Seqtk 1.3. TCRdb reprocessed the public reads (quality trimming at Q25 with fastp, clone calling with MiXCR) and kept in-frame beta chains. One record per CDR3 amino acid sequence lists the most common genes and DNA. The V and J calls come from TCRdb's annotation, not from the publication. The sample records 50,000 to 65,000 distinct CDR3 sequences, approximately 13% of which are singletons. In total, the top ten clones hold around 16% of the sample.

The V end loses 5 bases and the J end loses 4 bases, and a stretch of 8 bases separates them. Spanning cysteine to phenylalanine, the CDR3 consists of 12 amino acids. The read is trimmed to its CDR3 DNA, 36 bases read in frame from base 1. In the germline V gene (reference sequence), CDR1 corresponds to SEHNR and CDR2 to FQNEAQ. This clonotype has a count of ten or more. The antigen it binds to is not known. Nothing much larger sits one base from this clone, and base qualities are not available. Every patient had bone marrow sampled at the time of active disease. Isolation of bone marrow mononuclear cells was performed by Ficoll-Hypaque density gradient centrifugation. To remove myeloma plasma cells, the cells were labeled with CD138 magnetic microbeads on a MACS separator, and CD138-negative cells were then collected by negative selection. Flow cytometry with CD138 antibodies on an Attune NxT was used to check how pure the isolated cells were. TRIzol reagent was used to extract total RNA, which was then quantified with a NanoDrop spectrophotometer. Paired RNA-seq and IR-seq were performed on each patient's CD138-negative bone marrow sample.

Material: a population of CD138-negative cells sorted from bone marrow. Sample cell subset or site, as interpreted from the label and publication: bone marrow mononuclear cells depleted of CD138+ plasma/myeloma cells by negative magnetic selection. The sequence is built from TRBV7-9 and TRBJ1-2; the D gene cannot be named for sure. The origin of this receptor is a donor aged 40 or over with multiple myeloma. In nucleotide form, the sequence is TGTGCCAGCAGCCCCGGCCCCTATGGCTACACCTTC. The encoded protein is CASSPGPYGYTF. Joined to the reference TRBV7-9 and TRBJ1-2 proteins, this CDR3 gives the full variable domain: DTGVSQNPRHKITKRGQNVTFRCDPISEHNRLYWYRQTLGQGPEFLTYFQNEAQLEKSRLLSDRFSAERPKGSFSTLEIQRTEQGDSAMYLCASSPGPYGYTFGSGTRLTVV.